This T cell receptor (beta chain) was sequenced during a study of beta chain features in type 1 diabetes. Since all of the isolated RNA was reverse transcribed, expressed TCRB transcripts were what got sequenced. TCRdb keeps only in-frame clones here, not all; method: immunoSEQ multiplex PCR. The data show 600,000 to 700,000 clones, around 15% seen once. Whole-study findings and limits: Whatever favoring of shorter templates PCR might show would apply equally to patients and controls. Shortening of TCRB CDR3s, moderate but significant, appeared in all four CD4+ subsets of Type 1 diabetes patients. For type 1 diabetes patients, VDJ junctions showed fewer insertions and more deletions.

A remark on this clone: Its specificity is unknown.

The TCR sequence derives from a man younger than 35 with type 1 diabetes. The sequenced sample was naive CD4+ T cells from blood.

The CDR3, as DNA: TGTGCCAGCAGCTTATGGGGAAATCAGCCCCAGCATTTT. Translation gives CASSLWGNQPQHF. The chain uses TRBV7-2 and TRBJ1-5, with D unresolved. The V end was cut by 2 bases, the J end by 4 bases, with 6 bases between. Germline V CDR1 and CDR2: SGHTA, FQGNSA. CDR3 length: 13 residues.